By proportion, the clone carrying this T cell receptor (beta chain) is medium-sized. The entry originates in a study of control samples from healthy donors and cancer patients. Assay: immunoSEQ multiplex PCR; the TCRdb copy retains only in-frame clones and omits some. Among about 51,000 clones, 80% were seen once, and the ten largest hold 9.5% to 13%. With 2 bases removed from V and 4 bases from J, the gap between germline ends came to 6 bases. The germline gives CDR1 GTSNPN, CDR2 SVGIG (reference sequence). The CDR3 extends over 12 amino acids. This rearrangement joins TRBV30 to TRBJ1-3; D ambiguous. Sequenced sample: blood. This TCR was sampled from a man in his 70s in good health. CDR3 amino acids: CAWSPLGNTIYF. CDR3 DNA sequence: TGTGCCTGGAGTCCCCTCGGAAACACCATATATTTT.